The source of this T cell receptor (beta chain) is a study of PD-L1 blockade in urothelial cancer. As for the study in general: Prior chemotherapy in patients spanned 0 to 3 regimens.

Indicated time point: peripheral blood 6 weeks after treatment start. The junction had 2 bases not matched to a gene; V was cut back by 0 bases and J by 3 bases. There are 15 residues in the CDR3. Germline CDR1 and CDR2: LNHNV and YYDKDF (reference sequence). Spiking of synthetic TCR analog templates was performed in each PCR. Assay: immunoSEQ multiplex PCR; the TCRdb copy retains only in-frame clones and omits some. The table includes 75,000 to 95,000 clones, around 93% detected once. The chain carries TRBV15 and TRBJ1-5; the match to TRBD1 covers 7 bases. The clonotype originates from an elderly woman with urothelial cancer. Material: PBMCs, obtained around atezolizumab (anti-PD-L1) treatment. The CDR3 protein is CATSREGQSNQPQHF. The CDR3 DNA sequence: TGTGCCACCAGCAGAGAGGGACAGTCCAATCAGCCCCAGCATTTT.